The 14 T cell receptor beta chains reported below all come from one sample, sequenced in a study of T cells after yellow fever vaccination. TCRdb re-called the 5' RACE reads through MiXCR, storing one row per CDR3 protein. The data contain over 300,000 distinct CDR3 sequences, around 3.6% of them singletons. The material sequenced was PBMCs, taken on the day of the yellow fever booster vaccination. These receptors were collected from a young man who received the YFV17D yellow fever vaccine.

This clonotype was seen a few times. This sequence joins TRBV6-5 and TRBJ2-3; weak D call: TRBD1 (5 bases). The germline V gene has CDR1 MNHEY and CDR2 SVGAGI. Trimming cost V 1 base and J 2 bases, with 13 bases left between them. This CDR3 has 16 amino acids. CDR3 nucleotide sequence: TGTGCCAGCAGTTACTATCCCGACAGATACACAGATACGCAGTATTTT. Its protein product is CASSYYPDRYTDTQYF.

V gene TRBV12-3 or TRBV12-4 combines with J gene TRBJ2-1; the match to TRBD2 covers 8 bases. This CDR3 comprises 15 residues. After removal of 6 bases from V and 1 base from J, the junction contained 5 bases not matched to a gene. The CDR3 spells CASRNPGGSYNEQFF. The CDR3 nucleotides read TGTGCCAGCAGGAATCCGGGGGGGTCCTACAATGAGCAGTTCTTC.

There are many counts of this clonotype. V gene TRBV2 combines with J gene TRBJ2-3; 9 bases line up with TRBD2. J gave up 1 base and V 6 bases, and 2 bases lay outside the gene matches. The CDR3 runs 14 residues. CDR1 SNHLY and CDR2 FYNNEI come from the germline V gene. CDR3 in DNA: TGTGCCAGCAGGCGGGGGGGAGGCACAGATACGCAGTATTTT. Residues: CASRRGGGTDTQYF.

This clonotype has only a few counts. CDR3 sequence reads: CASSLRGTDLGKYTEAFF. The CDR3 DNA sequence: TGCGCCAGCAGCTTGCGGGGGACAGACCTGGGAAAATATACTGAAGCTTTCTTT. This sequence joins TRBV5-1 and TRBJ1-1; 7 nucleotides match TRBD1. The germline CDR1 and CDR2 sequences are SGHRS and YFSETQ. After removal of 1 base from V and 5 bases from J, the junction contained 17 bases not matched to a gene. This CDR3 is built from 18 residues.

This clonotype was observed many times. This chain's CDR3 is CASSLADQGLEETQYF. The CDR3 DNA follows: TGCGCCAGCAGCTTGGCCGATCAGGGGCTGGAAGAGACCCAGTACTTC. This chain joins TRBV5-1 and TRBJ2-5, with D maybe TRBD1 (6 bases). The V end lost 0 bases, the J end lost 3 bases, and 15 bases lay between the germline ends. There are 16 residues in the CDR3. Germline V gene sequence: CDR1 SGHRS, CDR2 YFSETQ.

This clonotype occurred many times. The rearrangement links TRBV28 to TRBJ2-3, with TRBD2 identical over 7 bases. The J segment lost 5 bases and the V segment lost 6 bases, leaving 5 bases of the junction unmatched. CDR1 and CDR2 from the germline V gene are MDHEN and SYDVKM. The length of the CDR3 is 13 residues. The CDR3 coding sequence is TGTGCCAGCAGCGGCGGGGGTGGAGATACGCAGTATTTT. Translation: CASSGGGGDTQYF.

This clonotype was recorded many times. The rearrangement links TRBV7-3 to TRBJ2-2; TRBD2 agrees at 11 bases. CDR3 size: 16 residues. Germline values: CDR1 SGHTA, CDR2 FQGTGA. The ends lost 6 bases at V and 7 bases at J; junction bases unmatched: 10. The CDR3 DNA reads TGTGCCAGCAGACTCATAGCGGGGGGGCCTATCGGGGAGCTGTTTTTT. It specifies CASRLIAGGPIGELFF. Combining the CDR3 with reference TRBV7-3 and TRBJ2-2 gives the whole variable domain GAGVSQTPSNKVTEKGKYVELRCDPISGHTALYWYRQSLGQGPEFLIYFQGTGAADDSGLPNDRFFAVRPEGSVSTLKIQRTERGDSAVYLCASRLIAGGPIGELFFGEGSRLTVL.

The V call is TRBV7-2, the J call TRBJ1-2; TRBD1 matches 8 bases. Germline V gives CDR1 SGHTA, CDR2 FQGNSA. CDR3 length equals 14 residues. With V trimmed by 7 bases and J by 2 bases, 6 bases remained unmatched. CDR3 sequence: CASNTRTGNYGYTF. CDR3 bases: TGTGCCAGCAACACAAGGACAGGGAACTATGGCTACACCTTC.

This clonotype was detected only a few times. V and J are TRBV4-3 and TRBJ2-7; D might be TRBD2 (7 bases). V gave up 4 bases and J gave up 3 bases, with 25 bases separating them. Germline V CDR1 and CDR2: LGHNA, YSLEER. There are 18 residues in the CDR3. The CDR3 DNA is TGCGCCAGCAGCCCGGGGGGCGGGGCCACCAGGTTGTTCTACGAGCAGTACTTC. Translated: CASSPGGGATRLFYEQYF.

This clonotype was counted at least ten times. The V and J genes are TRBV7-2 and TRBJ2-3; D is undetermined. V lost 2 bases to trimming and J lost 4 bases, with 10 bases between them. CDR1 is SGHTA and CDR2 is FQGNSA in the germline V gene. The CDR3 length is 14 residues. CDR3 protein: CASSLMLEADTQYF. The CDR3 DNA follows: TGTGCCAGCAGCTTAATGCTGGAAGCAGATACGCAGTATTTT.

This clonotype has at least ten counts. CDR3: CSARDGLAGGQDTQYF. In DNA, the CDR3 is TGCAGTGCTAGAGACGGGCTAGCGGGGGGGCAAGATACGCAGTATTTT. The chain combines TRBV20-1 with TRBJ2-3; 12 bases are a match to TRBD2. The trim removed 0 bases at V and 5 bases at J, leaving 6 bases unmatched. Germline V CDR1 and CDR2: DFQATT, SNEGSKA (reference sequence). This CDR3 spans 16 amino acids.

This clonotype appeared many times. The CDR3 is CASSSFADTQYF. In nucleotides, the CDR3 is TGTGCCAGCAGCTCCTTCGCAGATACGCAGTATTTT. V and J are TRBV7-2 and TRBJ2-3; D is unresolved. Germline V CDR1 and CDR2: SGHTA, FQGNSA. The CDR3 length is 12 residues. V was shortened by 4 bases and J by 4 bases, with 6 bases between the two germline ends.

The rearrangement joins TRBV20-1 to TRBJ2-3; D might be TRBD2 (6 bases). This CDR3 contains 13 residues. Trimming took 3 bases from V and 1 from J, leaving 8 bases between them. Germline CDR1 reads DFQATT; CDR2 reads SNEGSKA (reference sequence). The CDR3 region has the DNA TGCAGTGCTAGTAAGCGGGGCACAGATACGCAGTATTTT. Its translation: CSASKRGTDTQYF.

The chain employs TRBV2 and TRBJ2-5; D may be TRBD2 (5 bases). The CDR3 is 17 residues long. V was cut by 7 bases and J by 3 bases, with 24 bases left in between. Germline V gene data show CDR1 as SNHLY and CDR2 as FYNNEI. CDR3 bases: TGTGCCAGCAACGCCCCGGCCTGGAGGCAGCTCGAAGAGACCCAGTACTTC. It yields the protein CASNAPAWRQLEETQYF.